A selection of T cell receptor beta chains follows, all from one sample in a study of blood T cell repertoires in COVID-19. The protocol was immunoSEQ multiplex PCR, while the TCRdb copy is restricted to in-frame clones and leaves out a portion. This sample carries about 67,000 clones, more than 75% of them seen once, and the ten largest clones take 5% to 6.5%. Input material: peripheral blood. The receptors were sampled from a man aged 45-60 years with active COVID-19. Both conserved end residues are part of each CDR3. A clone size is listed for some rows: how often the clone was seen (once, few, many), or a class if it is expanded.

J: TRBJ2-7
V: TRBV2
size: -
CDR3: CASRRTADYEQYF

J: TRBJ1-2
V: TRBV3-1/TRBV3-2
size: once
CDR3: CASSPRVGANYGYTF

J: TRBJ1-1
V: TRBV7-9
size: -
CDR3: CASSFQGGEAFF

J: TRBJ2-1
V: TRBV19
size: -
CDR3: CASSIWGLPSYNEQFF

J: TRBJ1-5
V: TRBV28
size: -
CDR3: CASSLRLTGSNQPQHF

J: TRBJ2-5
V: TRBV15
size: once
CDR3: CATSRGGLETQYF

J: TRBJ2-3
V: TRBV24-1
size: -
CDR3: CATSDSRTSSTDTQYF

J: TRBJ2-1
V: TRBV4-2
size: -
CDR3: CASSPFAGGAHNEQFF

J: TRBJ2-7
V: TRBV24-1
size: -
CDR3: CATSDPDRGHEQYF

J: TRBJ2-5
V: TRBV7-2
size: once
CDR3: CASSLDTTRSTETQYF

J: TRBJ1-2
V: TRBV7-3
size: once
CDR3: CASSLEPVEGGYTF

J: TRBJ2-3
V: TRBV20-1
size: -
CDR3: CSASWTPGLEQYF

J: TRBJ1-1
V: TRBV5-1
size: -
CDR3: CASSLVRGDTEAFF

J: TRBJ1-1
V: TRBV10-3
size: -
CDR3: CAISPGQGRGNTEAFF

J: TRBJ2-1
V: TRBV9
size: -
CDR3: CASSEPTSSYNEQFF

J: TRBJ2-7
V: TRBV5-6
size: -
CDR3: CASSLAAGEQYF

J: TRBJ2-1
V: TRBV6-2/TRBV6-3
size: -
CDR3: CASSLDRVDHEQFF

J: TRBJ1-3
V: TRBV4-3
size: -
CDR3: CASSQDSGEAGNTIYF

J: TRBJ2-7
V: TRBV19
size: few
CDR3: CASRLRPQGDAYEQYF

J: TRBJ1-6
V: TRBV25-1
size: few
CDR3: CASSAQGNSPLHF

J: TRBJ1-1
V: TRBV7-9
size: -
CDR3: CASSLARVNTEAFF

J: TRBJ1-2
V: TRBV30
size: -
CDR3: CATLRVRYTF

J: TRBJ1-6
V: TRBV27
size: -
CDR3: CASSWGQLNSPLHF

J: TRBJ1-5
V: TRBV7-8
size: -
CDR3: CASSSNRGILGNQPQHF

J: TRBJ2-7
V: TRBV4-3
size: -
CDR3: CASSQTPGQGYGEQYF

J: TRBJ2-2
V: TRBV2
size: -
CDR3: CASRPGTGVAGELFF

J: TRBJ2-7
V: TRBV7-9
size: -
CDR3: CASSLGLIGEQYF

J: TRBJ2-7
V: TRBV5-4
size: -
CDR3: CASSTTGSEQYF

J: TRBJ1-2
V: TRBV28
size: -
CDR3: CASNSPGQGFMGYTF

J: TRBJ2-7
V: TRBV4-3
size: medium-sized
CDR3: CASSQGTGHYEQYF

J: TRBJ2-3
V: TRBV15
size: -
CDR3: CATSRLGLPTDTQYF

J: TRBJ2-1
V: TRBV5-5
size: -
CDR3: CASSPGTSGLYNEQFF

J: TRBJ2-5
V: TRBV9
size: -
CDR3: CASSVEAGGETQYF

J: TRBJ1-5
V: TRBV7-2
size: -
CDR3: CASSLGGRGAYSNQPQHF

J: TRBJ1-3
V: TRBV18
size: -
CDR3: CASSPRVEVAGNTIYF

J: TRBJ2-1
V: TRBV7-2
size: -
CDR3: CASSLGGLAGAREQFF

J: TRBJ2-3
V: TRBV10-3
size: -
CDR3: CAISGSGDSYTDTQYF

J: TRBJ2-3
V: TRBV28
size: -
CDR3: CASSLFGLAELDTQYF

J: TRBJ2-7
V: TRBV15
size: -
CDR3: CATQREGSLGSYEQYF

J: TRBJ2-3
V: TRBV10-3
size: -
CDR3: CAIKVGVSTDTQYF

J: TRBJ2-2
V: TRBV14
size: -
CDR3: CASSTRTSTSNTGELFF

J: TRBJ2-7
V: TRBV7-2
size: -
CDR3: CASSFMTDPRYEQYF

J: TRBJ1-1
V: TRBV7-9
size: -
CDR3: CASSLGLDSLNTEAFF

J: TRBJ2-6
V: TRBV2
size: -
CDR3: CASRSLSGANVLTF

J: TRBJ2-1
V: TRBV4-2
size: -
CDR3: CASSQNWAGQGMNEQFF

J: TRBJ1-5
V: TRBV7-8
size: -
CDR3: CASSLPAGEPPQHF

J: TRBJ2-1
V: TRBV11-3
size: -
CDR3: CASSWGRSSYNEQFF

J: TRBJ1-2
V: TRBV7-2
size: once
CDR3: CASSSQGTWNGYTF

J: TRBJ1-2
V: TRBV2
size: -
CDR3: CASRGGASAGYGYTF

J: TRBJ1-2
V: TRBV5-4
size: once
CDR3: CASSPRQGTGRRYTF

J: TRBJ1-6
V: TRBV15
size: -
CDR3: CATSRGTGDNSPLHF

J: TRBJ1-6
V: TRBV4-1
size: -
CDR3: CASSQWDSITNSPLHF

J: TRBJ2-7
V: TRBV25-1
size: -
CDR3: CASSESGRAREQYF

J: TRBJ2-5
V: TRBV29-1
size: once
CDR3: CSVLSYGETQYF

J: TRBJ2-7
V: TRBV15
size: -
CDR3: CATSGGISYEQYF

J: TRBJ1-1
V: TRBV3-1/TRBV3-2
size: -
CDR3: CASSVGQGALNTEAFF

J: TRBJ2-7
V: TRBV5-8
size: -
CDR3: CASSERGYEQYF

J: TRBJ2-7
V: TRBV28
size: few
CDR3: CASREGNSGYEQYF

J: TRBJ2-2
V: TRBV9
size: -
CDR3: CASSGSGTGELFF

J: TRBJ2-7
V: TRBV5-1
size: -
CDR3: CASSASTSGSLEQYF